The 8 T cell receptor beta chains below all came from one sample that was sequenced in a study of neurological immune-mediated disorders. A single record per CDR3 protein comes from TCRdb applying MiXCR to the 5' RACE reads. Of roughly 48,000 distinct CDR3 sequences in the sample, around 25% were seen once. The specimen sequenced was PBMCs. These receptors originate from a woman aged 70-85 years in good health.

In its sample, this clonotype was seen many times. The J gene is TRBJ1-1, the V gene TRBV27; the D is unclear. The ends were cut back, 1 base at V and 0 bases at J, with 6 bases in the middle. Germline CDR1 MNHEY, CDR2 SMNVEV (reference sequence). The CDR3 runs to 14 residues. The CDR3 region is CASSLYGVNTEAFF. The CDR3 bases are TGTGCCAGCAGTTTATACGGAGTGAACACTGAAGCTTTCTTT.

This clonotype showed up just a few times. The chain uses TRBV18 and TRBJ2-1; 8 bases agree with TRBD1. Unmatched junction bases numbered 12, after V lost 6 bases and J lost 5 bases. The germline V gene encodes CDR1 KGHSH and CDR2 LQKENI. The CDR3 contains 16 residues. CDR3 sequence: CASSATTGAVDNEQFF. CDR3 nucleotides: TGTGCCAGCTCGGCGACGACAGGGGCCGTGGACAATGAGCAGTTCTTC.

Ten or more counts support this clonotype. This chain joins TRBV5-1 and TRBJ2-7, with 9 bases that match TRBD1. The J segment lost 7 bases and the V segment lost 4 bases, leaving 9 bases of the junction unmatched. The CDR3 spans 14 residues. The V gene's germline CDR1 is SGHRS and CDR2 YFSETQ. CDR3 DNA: TGCGCCAGCAGCCCAAACCCCGGGACAGGGGAGCAGTACTTC. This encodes CASSPNPGTGEQYF. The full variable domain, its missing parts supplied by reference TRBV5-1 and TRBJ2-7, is KAGVTQTPRYLIKTRGQQVTLSCSPISGHRSVSWYQQTPGQGLQFLFEYFSETQRNKGNFPGRFSGRQFSNSRSEMNVSTLELGDSALYLCASSPNPGTGEQYFGPGTRLTVT.

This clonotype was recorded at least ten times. The CDR3 bases are TGTGCCAGTCGGACAGGGGACGGGACTAATGAAAAACTGTTTTTT. Residues: CASRTGDGTNEKLFF. The chain links TRBV6-1 to TRBJ1-4; 9 positions agree with TRBD1. The length of the CDR3 is 15 residues. V shed 9 bases and J 2 bases; nucleotides not matched to a gene: 7. Germline V gene lookup returns CDR1 MNHNS and CDR2 SASEGT.

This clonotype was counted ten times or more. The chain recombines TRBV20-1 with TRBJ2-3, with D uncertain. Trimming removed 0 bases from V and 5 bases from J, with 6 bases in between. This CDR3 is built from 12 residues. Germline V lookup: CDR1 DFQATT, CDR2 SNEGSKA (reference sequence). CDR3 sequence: CSARDSIDTQYF. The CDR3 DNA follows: TGCAGTGCTAGAGATTCGATAGATACGCAGTATTTT.

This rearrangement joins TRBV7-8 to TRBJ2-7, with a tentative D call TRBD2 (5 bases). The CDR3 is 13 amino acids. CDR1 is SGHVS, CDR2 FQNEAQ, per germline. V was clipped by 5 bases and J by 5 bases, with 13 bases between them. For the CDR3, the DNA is TGTGCCAGCAGCCTCAGAGAGGGTGACGAGCAGTACTTC. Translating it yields CASSLREGDEQYF. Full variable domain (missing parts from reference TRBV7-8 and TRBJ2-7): GAGVSQSPRYKVAKRGQDVALRCDPISGHVSLFWYQQALGQGPEFLTYFQNEAQLDKSGLPSDRFFAERPEGSVSTLKIQRTQQEDSAVYLCASSLREGDEQYFGPGTRLTVT.

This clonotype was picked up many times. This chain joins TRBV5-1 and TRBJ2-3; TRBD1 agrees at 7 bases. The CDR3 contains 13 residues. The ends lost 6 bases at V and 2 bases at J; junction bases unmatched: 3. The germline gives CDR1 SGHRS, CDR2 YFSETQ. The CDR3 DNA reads TGCGCCAGCATAGGACAGGACACAGATACGCAGTATTTT. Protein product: CASIGQDTDTQYF.

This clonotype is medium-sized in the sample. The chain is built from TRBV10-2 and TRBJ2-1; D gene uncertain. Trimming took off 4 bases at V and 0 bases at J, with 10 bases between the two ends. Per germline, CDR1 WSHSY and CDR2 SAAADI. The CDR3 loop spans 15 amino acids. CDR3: CASSAGTPSYNEQFF. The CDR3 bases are TGCGCCAGCAGTGCGGGCACCCCCTCCTACAATGAGCAGTTCTTC.